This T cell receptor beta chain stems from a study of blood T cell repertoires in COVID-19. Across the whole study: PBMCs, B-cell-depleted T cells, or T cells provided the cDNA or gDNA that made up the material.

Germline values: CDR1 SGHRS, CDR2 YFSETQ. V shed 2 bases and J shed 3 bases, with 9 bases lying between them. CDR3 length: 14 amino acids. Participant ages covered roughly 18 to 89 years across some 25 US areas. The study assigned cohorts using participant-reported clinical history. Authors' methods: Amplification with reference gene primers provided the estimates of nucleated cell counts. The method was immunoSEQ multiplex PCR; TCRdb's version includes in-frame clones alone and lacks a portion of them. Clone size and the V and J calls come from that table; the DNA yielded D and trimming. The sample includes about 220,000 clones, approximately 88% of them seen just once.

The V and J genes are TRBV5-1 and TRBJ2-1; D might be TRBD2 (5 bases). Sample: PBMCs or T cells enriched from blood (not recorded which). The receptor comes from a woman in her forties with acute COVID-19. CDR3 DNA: TGCGCCAGCAGCTTTAGCCGGGACTACAATGAGCAGTTCTTC. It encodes CASSFSRDYNEQFF.